This T cell receptor beta chain originates from a study of control samples from healthy donors and cancer patients. The data were produced by immunoSEQ multiplex PCR, yet TCRdb's version contains in-frame clones alone and is incomplete. The sample has tens of thousands of clones, 70% seen once. This clone was found a few times. The TCR originated in a male donor with melanoma. The sample consisted of formalin-fixed, paraffin-embedded tissue.

The CDR3 nucleotides read TGTGCCAGCACCAAAGCCGGGGTCCGCGATACGCAGTATTTT. Amino acid sequence: CASTKAGVRDTQYF. The genes are TRBV27 and TRBJ2-3; D is possibly TRBD2 (5 bases). CDR3 length equals 14 residues. V lost 7 bases, J lost 6 bases, and 17 bases lay in between. Germline CDR1 is MNHEY and CDR2 is SMNVEV (reference sequence).